The T cell receptor beta chain described here comes from a study of human T cells and chemical hapten exposure. TCRdb itself ran the RACE reads through MiXCR, one entry per CDR3 protein. The top ten clones hold around 1.2% of a sample with under 300,000 distinct CDR3 sequences, 7.7% of them seen once. This clonotype was picked up a small number of times. This CDR3 has 17 residues. Trimming shortened V by 4 bases and J by 5 bases, and 23 bases separated the two germline ends. Germline CDR1 and CDR2: SGHTA and FQGNSA. Time point defined: pre-sensitization, week 0. Treatment: therapeutic diphenylcyclopropenone sensitization with weekly scalp DPC.

Sequencing was performed on whole blood, taken in connection with sensitization to the hapten diphenylcyclopropenone (DPC). The chain carries TRBV7-2 and TRBJ2-5, with a weak D call TRBD2 (5 bases). The TCR was taken from a man aged 18 to 35 with alopecia areata. Some clones in this sample may be carry-over from other donors' samples. The CDR3 nucleotides read TGTGCCAGCAGCTCCCCCCGGACTTTTTTCAGAGGGGAGACCCAGTACTTC. This gives the protein CASSSPRTFFRGETQYF.